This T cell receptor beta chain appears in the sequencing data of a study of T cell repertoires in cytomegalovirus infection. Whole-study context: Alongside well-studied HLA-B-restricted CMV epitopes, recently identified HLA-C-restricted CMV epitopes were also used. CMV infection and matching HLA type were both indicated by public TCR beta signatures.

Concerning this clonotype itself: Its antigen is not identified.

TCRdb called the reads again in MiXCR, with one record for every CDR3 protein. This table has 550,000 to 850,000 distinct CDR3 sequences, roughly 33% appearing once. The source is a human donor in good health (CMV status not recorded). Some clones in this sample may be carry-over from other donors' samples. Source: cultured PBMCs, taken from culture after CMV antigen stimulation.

CDR3 sequence reads: CATHGPDTQYF. The CDR3 nucleotides are TGTGCCACCCACGGTCCAGATACGCAGTATTTT. This chain connects TRBV27 to TRBJ2-3; no clear D. CDR3 length: 11 residues. V was clipped by 10 bases and J by 4 bases, with 9 bases between them. Germline-derived CDR1 and CDR2 are MNHEY and SMNVEV (reference sequence).